The T cell receptor (beta chain) described here comes from a study of blood T cell repertoires in COVID-19. About the study: The United States, Italy and Spain supplied acute and convalescent COVID-19 samples. T cells, B-cell-depleted T cells, or PBMCs supplied cDNA or gDNA.

V was clipped by 6 bases and J by 5 bases; unmatched bases: 11. CDR3 length: 15 amino acids. The germline CDR1 and CDR2 sequences are SGHNT and YYREEE (reference sequence). In the original analysis: Reference gene primer amplification in the assay estimated nucleated cell counts. Profiled with immunoSEQ multiplex PCR; TCRdb holds only in-frame clones, not every one. V and J calls plus clone size are reproduced from that table; the DNA served to infer D and trimming. The table has over 400,000 clones, approximately 85% seen once. This receptor was identified in a human donor in a cohort sampled during active COVID-19. Input material: peripheral blood. The rearrangement joins TRBV5-4 to TRBJ2-7; 10 bases line up with TRBD2. The CDR3 region is CASTLAGALGHEQYF. Here the CDR3 DNA reads TGTGCCAGCACGCTAGCGGGAGCCTTGGGGCACGAGCAGTACTTC.